This TCR beta chain was obtained from a study of T cell repertoires in cytomegalovirus infection. CDR1 LGHNA and CDR2 YNFKEQ come from the germline V gene. The junction had 6 bases not matched to a gene; V was cut back by 1 base and J by 3 bases. This CDR3 is built from 15 residues. Each CDR3 protein is one row after TCRdb ran MiXCR on the reads. This table holds some 180,000 distinct CDR3 sequences, about a sixth found once. The sequence was collected from a human donor in good health (CMV status not recorded). Some clones in this sample may be carry-over from other donors' samples. The chain uses TRBV4-2 and TRBJ2-7; TRBD2 matches 7 bases. Sequencing was done on a sample of CD8+ T cells from PBMCs. CDR3 DNA: TGTGCCAGCAGCCAAGGTGTTTCTAGCGGCTACGAGCAGTACTTC. This sequence encodes CASSQGVSSGYEQYF.